The rows below give T cell receptor beta chains drawn from one sample of a study of T cell responses to AZD1222 COVID-19 vaccine. Clones were read by immunoSEQ multiplex PCR, and TCRdb kept only the in-frame ones, dropping some. The sample yields more than 110,000 clones, around 88% seen once. Source: peripheral blood, taken on day 0 of AZD1222 vaccination. These receptors were taken from an adult in good health. The CDR3 runs from the conserved cysteine through the conserved F or W. D genes are given only for firm matches. Not every row has a clone size; where given, it reads once, few, many or a size class.

cdr3_nt cdr3_aa clone_size j_call d_call v_call
TGTGCCAGCAGCTTAGCCCGGGAGGCGGGTGGAGCTTTCTTT CASSLAREAGGAFF . TRBJ1-1 . TRBV7-9
TGTGCCAGTAGTCACTCGGTCTCCTACGAGCAGTACTTC CASSHSVSYEQYF . TRBJ2-7 . TRBV19
TGTGCCAGCAGCAAACCGGGACAGGGCTTCTATGGCTACACCTTC CASSKPGQGFYGYTF . TRBJ1-2 TRBD1 TRBV5-8
TGTGCCAGCAGCCATCGCACTAGCGGGAACACAGATACGCAGTATTTT CASSHRTSGNTDTQYF . TRBJ2-3 TRBD2 TRBV7-3
TGTGCCAGCAGTTTACGACAGGGAGGTCAGCCCCAGCATTTT CASSLRQGGQPQHF once TRBJ1-5 TRBD1 TRBV27
TGTGCCAGCAGTGATTTCGCCGGGGAGCTGTTTTTT CASSDFAGELFF . TRBJ2-2 . TRBV25-1
TGTGCCAGCAACCGGGACAGGGTGAACACTGAAGCTTTCTTT CASNRDRVNTEAFF . TRBJ1-1 TRBD1 TRBV6-5
TGTGCCAGTAGTATAGACAGTCTACAAGAGACCCAGTACTTC CASSIDSLQETQYF . TRBJ2-5 . TRBV19
TGCGCCAGCAGCTTGTTGGACATTAGCAATCAGCCCCAGCATTTT CASSLLDISNQPQHF . TRBJ1-5 . TRBV5-1
TGTGCCAGCAGCTCCCCGGACAGGGAGGAGGCCTACGAGCAGTACTTC CASSSPDREEAYEQYF . TRBJ2-7 TRBD1 TRBV7-9
TGTGCCAGCAGCCAAACTAGCGGGGGCTCCTACGAGCAGTACTTC CASSQTSGGSYEQYF . TRBJ2-7 TRBD2 TRBV3-1/TRBV3-2
TGTGCCATCAGTGCCCAGACAGGGGTTGATACGCAGTATTTT CAISAQTGVDTQYF once TRBJ2-3 TRBD1 TRBV10-3
TGTGCCAGCCTCGGGAGCGGAACAGATACGCAGTATTTT CASLGSGTDTQYF . TRBJ2-3 . TRBV27
TGTGCCAGCAGCCAGTTGGACGGAAACACAGATACGCAGTATTTT CASSQLDGNTDTQYF . TRBJ2-3 . TRBV3-1/TRBV3-2
TGTGCCACCAGTGATTTGTTAGGGACTAGCGGGCCTGACATCTACAATGAGCAGTTCTTC CATSDLLGTSGPDIYNEQFF . TRBJ2-1 TRBD2 TRBV24-1
TGCAGCGCTGGGGGTAGCGGGAACACCGGGGAGCTGTTTTTT CSAGGSGNTGELFF . TRBJ2-2 . TRBV29-1